This TCR beta chain was identified during a study of vaccination and CD4 T cells after COVID-19. Treatment: roughly nine-day PBMC culture with coronavirus spike peptide pools or control peptides (ViraFEST assay). CD4+ T cells that had been cultured provided DNA sequenced with the Oncomine TCR Beta short-read assay. MiXCR, applied by TCRdb to the PCR reads, yields one record per CDR3 protein. The profile shows approximately 7,400 distinct CDR3 sequences, around 70% of them singletons. The germline CDR1 and CDR2 sequences are LNHDA and SQIVND (reference sequence). V was clipped by 0 bases and J by 13 bases; unmatched bases: 8. The CDR3 length is 16 residues. As concerns this clonotype: What it binds is not known.

This clonotype originated in a human donor who had recovered from COVID-19. Sequenced: CD4+ T cells from blood, cultured in vitro. The chain couples TRBV19 to TRBJ2-1; 14 bases fit TRBD2. The CDR3: CASSIETGTSGSRQFF. The CDR3 DNA reads TGTGCCAGTAGTATAGAAACCGGGACTAGCGGGAGTCGACAGTTCTTC.